This TCR beta chain was recovered during a study of blood T cell repertoires in COVID-19. Study context: The United States, Italy and Spain were the sources of the acute and convalescent COVID-19 samples. T cells, B-cell-depleted T cells, or PBMCs supplied cDNA or gDNA.

Study processing details: Reference gene primer amplification gave estimated nucleated cell counts. The data were produced by immunoSEQ multiplex PCR, yet TCRdb's version contains in-frame clones alone and is incomplete. The V and J calls and the clone size are those of that table, but D and trimming were determined from the DNA. The repertoire includes approximately 180,000 clones, 85% to 90% of them detected once, and 9.5% to 15% sits in the top ten. Enrolment of Seattle patients took place during active infection, and they were followed longitudinally. The CDR3 extends over 16 amino acids. CDR1 is MNHEY, CDR2 SVGAGI, per germline. J lost 2 bases, V lost 4 bases, and 6 bases had no gene match.

Sequencing used peripheral blood. The TCR originated in a woman between 70 and 85 years old with COVID-19, enrolled during active disease. The chain joins TRBV6-5 to TRBJ2-3; 10 nucleotides align to TRBD1. The DNA of the CDR3 is TGTGCCAGCAGTTCCGGGACAGGGGTCACCACAGATACGCAGTATTTT. The encoded protein is CASSSGTGVTTDTQYF.